Sequencing of this T cell receptor (beta chain) was carried out in a study of shared clonotypes between healthy human individuals (dated by TCRdb to about 2020). Broadly, across the study: The cohort comprised two women and a few men aged 18 to 49 years. Different laboratories and diverse techniques were used to prepare libraries and sequence TCR repertoires, to increase sequencing depth and limit assay-specific biases. For each donor, CD4 naive and CD4 memory were each run on three plates, CD8 naive on two plates, and CD8 memory on one plate. The study deeply sequenced blood TCR repertoires of several healthy adults to estimate repertoire size and the extent of clonotype sharing between individuals. Leukapheresis yielded between about 0.9 and 9.5 billion PBMCs per donor.

Regarding this clone: The antigen it binds to is not known. No per-base quality is available; no much larger clone lies one base away.

Study-wide conclusions, independent of this receptor: When several donors were compared, the shared fraction of clonotypes was 5% to 6.5% for naive CD4, about 4% for naive CD8, 2.3% for memory CD4, and 0.35% to 0.5% for memory CD8. Because the study included only a small number of donors, the genetic and exposure-history diversity represented was limited. Only blood was sampled, and tissue TCR repertoires likely differ from those in blood. Larger estimated clonotype richness was generally found for naive subsets than for memory subsets. Clonotypes shared by all four sorted-subset donors showed higher generation probabilities than non-shared clonotypes. Pairwise subsampling led to the expectation that sequencing depth would affect the degree of clonotype sharing among donors. Even with the large sequencing depth, rarefaction of the sorted-subset datasets indicated that sequencing was incomplete.

The donors were healthy, HIV-negative adults with no recently reported acute infections or vaccinations. Only Caucasian adults living in Nashville, Tennessee, USA were represented among the donors. CD4+ T cells were enriched by magnetic negative selection, after which naive cells were positively selected on CD45RA and the negative fraction was taken as the memory subset. After blood collection by leukapheresis, PBMCs were isolated using Ficoll-Histopaque density gradient centrifugation and then cryopreserved in the vapor phase of liquid nitrogen. Analytical flow cytometry was used to check the purity and quantity of each magnetically sorted T cell population. Genomic DNA was isolated from each sorted fraction and quantified by UV absorbance on a Nanodrop 2000c. Using the deep immunoSEQ assay, multiplex PCR amplified TCR CDR3 regions from genomic DNA. Extracted genomic DNA from each cell subset was distributed evenly across all wells of several immunoSEQ 96-well plates, and each plate was treated as a replicate. For sorted subsets, approximately 200 ng of genomic DNA, equivalent to around 30,000 T cell genomes, went into each replicate PCR. Purified libraries were measured with a Qubit 3.0 fluorometer, size-checked on a Bioanalyzer 2100, and measured again with the KAPA Library Quantification kit. A separate single-read 150-cycle Illumina NextSeq 550 flow cell was used to sequence each immunoSEQ 96-well plate. The paper's data handling went like this. Because the immunoSEQ output held only junctional sequences and lacked quality scores, the filtering could not match the filtering applied to full-length reads. Sequences were annotated with PyIR, a Python wrapper for IgBLAST v1.9, and V/J genes and CDR3 were assigned using IMGT germline references. Reads with weak V/J assignments (E-value above 1e-6), missing CDR3, stop codons, out-of-frame junctions, or ambiguous translated residues were removed. V3J clonotypes were defined as sequences sharing an identical inferred V gene, J gene, and CDR3 amino acid sequence. Percentage overlap between repertoires was calculated by dividing the number of shared unique clonotypes by the size of the smaller repertoire. Three approaches were used to assess repertoire richness: RTK rarefaction, the Chao1 estimator, and Recon v2.1 estimates of unobserved clonotypes. Generation probabilities for all TCRbeta clonotypes obtained by the gDNA method from a handful of donors were computed using OLGA. In its TCRdb copy, this immuneACCESS table keeps in-frame sequences only and misses some clones. Where compared with another copy, unresolved V genes explain less than half of these, and the others have no known cause. Clonal size and the V and J genes are those of that table, whereas D and trimming came from the DNA. Here the sample has roughly 2.5 million clones; more than 80% occur a single time. Clones ranked in the top ten supply over 0.12% of the sample.

At the junction V is shortened by 6 bases and J by 4 bases; bases outside the gene matches: 3. CDR1 LNHDA and CDR2 SQIVND were looked up in the germline V gene (reference sequence). The cysteine opens and the phenylalanine closes a CDR3 of 14 amino acids. Only CDR3 DNA remains: 42 bases, in frame from the first base. Sequenced input: naive CD4+ T cells sorted from blood. Reading the label with the study, this specimen's cell subset or site is: CD45RA+ positively selected. This receptor was identified in a man between 18 and 35 years old in good health. This chain joins TRBV19 to TRBJ1-4, with 9 central nucleotides matching TRBD1. The CDR3 protein is CASRKTGGNEKLFF. Here is the DNA: TGTGCCAGTAGGAAGACAGGGGGTAATGAAAAACTGTTTTTT.